Shown below are 2 T cell receptor beta chains from a single sample sequenced in a study of blood T cells in healthy people across ages. With a J-beta primer mix and a sample-barcoded 5' primer, a second PCR ran about 7 to 12 cycles. TCRdb reprocessed the 5' RACE reads via MiXCR and lists one record per CDR3 protein. The repertoire holds 650,000 to 1,000,000 distinct CDR3 sequences, roughly 35% seen once, with under 15% in the top ten. Sequencing input: blood. Receptors originate from a man in his late teens or twenties in good health.

The chain couples TRBV12-3 or TRBV12-4 to TRBJ2-1; 8 bases are a match to TRBD1. The end of the DNA is better explained by TRBJ2-7, so the J call may be wrong. The CDR3 covers 17 residues. This chain's CDR3 is CASSPRTGKSSYNEQYF. The CDR3 DNA is TGTGCCAGCAGTCCTCGGACAGGGAAAAGCTCCTACAATGAGCAGTACTTC.

This clonotype has ten or more counts. The chain recombines TRBV20-1 with TRBJ2-3; 10 bases line up with TRBD1. The J segment lost 6 bases and the V segment lost 6 bases, leaving 12 bases of the junction unmatched. The CDR3 consists of 15 residues. From germline, CDR1 is DFQATT and CDR2 SNEGSKA (reference sequence). CDR3 nucleotides: TGCAGTGCCTCCGACAGGGGGCCGGGGAGGGATACGCAGTATTTT. It encodes CSASDRGPGRDTQYF.